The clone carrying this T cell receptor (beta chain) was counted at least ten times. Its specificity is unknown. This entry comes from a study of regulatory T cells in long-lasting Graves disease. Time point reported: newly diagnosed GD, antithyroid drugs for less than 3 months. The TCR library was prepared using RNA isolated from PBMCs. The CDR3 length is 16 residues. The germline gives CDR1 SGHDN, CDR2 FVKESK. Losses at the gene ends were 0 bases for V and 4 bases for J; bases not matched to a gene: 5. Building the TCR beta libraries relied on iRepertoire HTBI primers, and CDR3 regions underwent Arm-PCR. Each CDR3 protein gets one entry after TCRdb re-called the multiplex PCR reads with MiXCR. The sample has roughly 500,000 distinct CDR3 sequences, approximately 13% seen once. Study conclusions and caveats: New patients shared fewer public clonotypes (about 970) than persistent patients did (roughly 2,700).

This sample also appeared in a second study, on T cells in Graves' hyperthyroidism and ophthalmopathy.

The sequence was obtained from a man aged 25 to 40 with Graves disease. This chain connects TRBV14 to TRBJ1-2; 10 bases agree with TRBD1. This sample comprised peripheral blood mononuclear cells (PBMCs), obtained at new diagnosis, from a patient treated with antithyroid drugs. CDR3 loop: CASSQDLTGGAYGYTF. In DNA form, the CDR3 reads TGTGCCAGCAGCCAAGATCTGACAGGGGGCGCCTATGGCTACACCTTC.